This record concerns one T cell receptor (beta chain) sequence. These data originate in a study of blood T cell repertoires in COVID-19. Study-level information: The origin of the acute and convalescent COVID-19 samples was the United States, Italy and Spain.

Participants were aged about 18 to 100 years, lived in about 26 US areas, and enrolled virtually. Categorization into cohorts depended on clinical history that participants reported. In the original workflow: Reference gene primer amplification gave estimated nucleated cell counts. This table comes from immunoSEQ multiplex PCR, and its TCRdb copy is limited to in-frame clones, with some not included. Clonal size and the V and J genes are those of that table, whereas D and trimming came from the DNA. The sample gives hundreds of thousands of clones, around 89% of which show up once; over 2% is in the top ten. V lost 4 bases and J lost 5; bases outside the gene matches: 14. Germline V gene sequence: CDR1 SGHNT, CDR2 YYREEE (reference sequence). The CDR3 extends over 17 amino acids.

Sequenced material: PBMCs or T cells enriched from blood (not recorded which). The rearrangement joins TRBV5-4 to TRBJ1-4, with 7 bases aligning to TRBD1. The origin of this receptor is a woman between 18 and 30 years old who had recovered from COVID-19. CDR3 bases: TGTGCCAGCAGCGCATACAGGGGAGGTATAGGGAATGAAAAACTGTTTTTT. Its protein product is CASSAYRGGIGNEKLFF.